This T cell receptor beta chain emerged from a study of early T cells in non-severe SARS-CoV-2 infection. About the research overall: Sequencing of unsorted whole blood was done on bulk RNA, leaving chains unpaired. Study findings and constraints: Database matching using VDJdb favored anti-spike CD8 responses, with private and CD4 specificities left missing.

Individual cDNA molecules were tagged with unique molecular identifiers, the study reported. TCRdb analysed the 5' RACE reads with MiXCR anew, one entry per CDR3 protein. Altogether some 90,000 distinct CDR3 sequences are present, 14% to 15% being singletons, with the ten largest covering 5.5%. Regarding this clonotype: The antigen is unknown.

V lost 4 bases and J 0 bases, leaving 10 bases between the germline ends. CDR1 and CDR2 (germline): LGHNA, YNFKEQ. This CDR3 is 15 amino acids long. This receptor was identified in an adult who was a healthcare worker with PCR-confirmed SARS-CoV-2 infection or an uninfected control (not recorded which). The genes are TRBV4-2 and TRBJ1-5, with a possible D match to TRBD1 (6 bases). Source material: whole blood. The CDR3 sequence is CASSPWTDSNQPQHF. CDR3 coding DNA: TGTGCCAGCAGCCCTTGGACAGATAGCAATCAGCCCCAGCATTTT.